Below are 9 T cell receptor beta chains sequenced from a single sample in a study of cytomegalovirus exposure and HLA in healthy donors. It was with 60 Vbeta and 13 Jbeta primers that the PCR ran. Some clones are missing from TCRdb's copy, which holds only in-frame ones; the method was immunoSEQ multiplex PCR. The profile shows around 120,000 clones, 80% of them singletons. Material for sequencing was PBMCs. Receptor source: a man aged 25 to 40 in good health and CMV-seronegative.

The genes are TRBV11-2 and TRBJ2-7; D perhaps matches TRBD1 (5 bases). The CDR3 runs to 15 residues. Germline lookup yields CDR1 SGHAT and CDR2 FQNNGV. V was clipped by 6 bases and J by 2 bases, with 17 bases between them. CDR3 sequence: CASRPFARETYEQYF. Here the CDR3 DNA reads TGTGCCAGCAGGCCTTTCGCCAGGGAAACCTACGAGCAGTACTTC.

This chain joins TRBV5-6 and TRBJ2-7, with a tentative D call TRBD1 (5 bases). Germline CDR1 is SGHDT and CDR2 is YYEEEE. Trimming shortened V by 3 bases and J by 4 bases, and 11 bases separated the two germline ends. The CDR3 is made up of 13 amino acids. The CDR3 sequence is CASSWGKSYEQYF. Written as DNA, the CDR3 is TGTGCCAGCAGCTGGGGCAAGAGTTACGAGCAGTACTTC.

The chain recombines TRBV6-1 with TRBJ2-3, with a possible D match to TRBD1 (6 bases). Per germline, CDR1 MNHNS and CDR2 SASEGT. There are 14 residues in the CDR3. V lost 7 bases and J 2 bases, leaving 13 bases between the germline ends. Here the CDR3 DNA reads TGTGCCAGCAATCTACAGGGCTTCACAGATACGCAGTATTTT. Translated, it gives CASNLQGFTDTQYF.

V usage is TRBV5-1 and J usage is TRBJ2-7, with D perhaps TRBD2 (5 bases). The CDR3 is made up of 12 amino acids. With 2 bases removed from V and 7 bases from J, the gap between germline ends came to 10 bases. CDR1 and CDR2 from the germline V gene are SGHRS and YFSETQ. The CDR3 here is CASSFGVGEQYF. In DNA form, the CDR3 reads TGCGCCAGCAGCTTCGGGGTGGGGGAGCAGTACTTC.

The gene calls are TRBV7-6 and TRBJ2-1; no clear D. Trimming removed 3 bases at V and 7 bases at J, with 13 bases between. Germline-derived CDR1 and CDR2 are SGHVS and FNYEAQ. The CDR3 covers 14 residues. CDR3 residues: CASSLLRRSNEQFF. The CDR3, as DNA: TGTGCCAGCAGCTTGCTCCGGCGGTCGAATGAGCAGTTCTTC. Filled out from reference TRBV7-6 and TRBJ2-1, the complete variable domain reads GAGVSQSPRYKVTKRGQDVALRCDPISGHVSLYWYRQALGQGPEFLTYFNYEAQQDKSGLPNDRFSAERPEGSISTLTIQRTEQRDSAMYRCASSLLRRSNEQFFGPGTRLTVL.

V gene TRBV6-5 combines with J gene TRBJ2-7, with D possibly matching TRBD2 (7 bases). Per the germline V gene, CDR1 is MNHEY and CDR2 is SVGAGI. Trimming took off 3 bases at V and 5 bases at J, with 14 bases between the two ends. The CDR3 runs to 14 residues. Written as DNA, the CDR3 is TGTGCCAGCAGTTATTACGCCGGGGGGCACGAGCAGTACTTC. It encodes CASSYYAGGHEQYF.

Regarding this clone: The same CDR3 arises from other DNA sequences in this sample as well. The V and J genes are TRBV11-2 and TRBJ1-1; TRBD1 agrees at 7 bases. This CDR3 region has 15 residues. Looked up from germline, CDR1 is SGHAT and CDR2 is FQNNGV. The V segment lost 5 bases and the J segment 1 base; nucleotides outside the gene matches: 7. CDR3 in amino acids: CASSPRTGSNTEAFF. The CDR3 coding sequence is TGTGCCAGCAGCCCTAGGACAGGATCGAACACTGAAGCTTTCTTT.

This clone was counted only a few times. The chain combines TRBV7-9 with TRBJ2-3, with D unresolved. The CDR3 consists of 14 residues. V was pared by 2 bases and J by 0 bases, with 6 bases between. Germline CDR1 reads SEHNR; CDR2 reads FQNEAQ (reference sequence). CDR3 region: CASSLSSSTDTQYF. CDR3 nucleotide sequence: TGTGCCAGCAGCTTAAGCTCTAGCACAGATACGCAGTATTTT.

The chain combines TRBV27 with TRBJ2-1, with 8 bases lining up with TRBD2. V was pared by 7 bases and J by 6 bases, with 14 bases of the junction left unmatched. The V gene's germline CDR1 is MNHEY and CDR2 SMNVEV (reference sequence). This CDR3 spans 16 amino acids. The CDR3 nucleotides are TGTGCCAGCACGGTTGTAGCGGGGACGGGGGGCAATGAGCAGTTCTTC. Translated: CASTVVAGTGGNEQFF.